Listed here is a single T cell receptor (beta chain). Its antigen remains unidentified. Only in-frame clones appear in the TCRdb table, and some are missing; sequencing was by immunoSEQ multiplex PCR. The sample consists of 90,000 to 130,000 clones, around 85% of them appearing once. These data are taken from a study of T cell responses to AZD1222 COVID-19 vaccine. About the research overall: Both about-4-week and about-12-week second-dose recipients were combined. Study findings and constraints: The study sampled repertoires only after the peak T cell response. Among spike-specific TCRs, nearly half reportedly target unmutated variant regions.

Trimming cost V 2 bases and J 5 bases, with 7 bases left between them. In germline, CDR1 is SGHTA, CDR2 FQGNSA. There are 13 residues in the CDR3. The sequences come from peripheral blood, collected on day 0 of AZD1222 vaccination. V and J are TRBV7-2 and TRBJ2-1; no reliable D call. The clonotype comes from an adult in good health. The CDR3 protein is CASSLWQNNEQFF. CDR3 bases: TGTGCCAGCAGCTTATGGCAGAACAATGAGCAGTTCTTC.